This T cell receptor beta chain stems from a study of OX40 agonist ivuxolimab in advanced cancers. In the study overall: Ivuxolimab was a fully human IgG2 agonistic monoclonal antibody targeting the costimulatory receptor OX40 (CD134). Intravenous ivuxolimab was administered to patients every 2 weeks at six dose levels: 0.01, 0.1, 0.3, 1.5, 3 and 10 mg/kg. Of the 50 to 55 dose-escalation patients, hepatocellular carcinoma was present in some 19, melanoma in approximately 15, renal cell carcinoma in 9 and head and neck cancer in 9. A male proportion of nearly 85% and a mean age of 60 years, ranging from 23 to 79, were recorded for the dose-escalation cohort. Patients were allowed to have had prior anti-PD-1, anti-PD-L1 or anti-CTLA-4 therapy, and approximately 43% of the dose-escalation patients had previously received checkpoint inhibitors. Three dose-escalation patients achieved partial responses, one with hepatocellular carcinoma and two with cutaneous melanoma. The purpose of peripheral TCRbeta sequencing was to test whether ivuxolimab changed TCR sequence diversity and led to clonal T-cell expansion. The paper reports the monotherapy dose-escalation portion (N of about 56 patients) of the phase I ivuxolimab trial.

This clone has just a few counts. Its antigen has not been determined. Base-call qualities are not available, and no considerably larger clone is one nucleotide away. Spanning cysteine to phenylalanine, the CDR3 consists of 14 amino acids. Solely the CDR3 DNA is kept, with 42 bases framed from the first base. CDR1 and CDR2, looked up from the germline V gene (reference sequence), are LNHDA and SQIVND. V is reduced by 7 bases and J by 8 bases, leaving a spacing of 20 bases between them. Genomic DNA was extracted from sorted cells for sequencing of the TCRbeta CDR3 region. TCRbeta CDR3 regions were sequenced using the immunoSEQ Assay. TCRdb limited this immuneACCESS table to in-frame rearrangements with V and J called. A share of clones is missing; checked studies link under half to unresolved V genes, and the rest is unexplained. The table for this sample lists approximately 96,000 clones; 90% of them were counted only once. Together, the top ten hold 1.5% to 2% of the sample.

Patients with autoimmune disease history or receiving systemic immunosuppression were excluded from the trial. Peripheral blood for TCR sequencing was drawn from every dose cohort at baseline, at cycle 4 day 1 and at cycle 7 day 1. The samples were drawn from a first-in-human, open-label, multicenter phase I dose-escalation trial of ivuxolimab. Adults with locally advanced or metastatic melanoma, renal cell carcinoma, hepatocellular carcinoma or head and neck squamous cell carcinoma were enrolled in the trial. Before TCR sequencing, CD4+ T cells and CD8+ T cells were sorted from peripheral blood as separate populations. Broad study findings and their caveats: In the 0.1-3.0 mg/kg groups, partial responders had among the lowest normalized peripheral clonal expansion, particularly in CD8+ T cells. Antigen specificity was not determined for the clonally expanded peripheral T cells. After ivuxolimab, CD8+ T cells had more expanded clones than CD4+ T cells on average. At doses of 0.1 to 3.0 mg/kg, clonal expansion of both CD4+ and CD8+ blood T cells was observed from baseline to week 6. Low levels of normalized T-cell clonal expansion were also shown by some nonresponding patients.

The V and J genes are TRBV19 and TRBJ1-2; perhaps TRBD1 is the D gene, with 6 bases matching. The sequenced sample was CD4+ or CD8+ T cells sorted from blood, obtained in a trial of the OX40 agonist ivuxolimab. The source of this sequence is an adult with an advanced solid tumor such as melanoma, head and neck, liver or kidney cancer. The DNA is TGTGCCAGTAACCAACAGGGAGGTATTAGGGGCTACACCTTC. The resulting protein is CASNQQGGIRGYTF.